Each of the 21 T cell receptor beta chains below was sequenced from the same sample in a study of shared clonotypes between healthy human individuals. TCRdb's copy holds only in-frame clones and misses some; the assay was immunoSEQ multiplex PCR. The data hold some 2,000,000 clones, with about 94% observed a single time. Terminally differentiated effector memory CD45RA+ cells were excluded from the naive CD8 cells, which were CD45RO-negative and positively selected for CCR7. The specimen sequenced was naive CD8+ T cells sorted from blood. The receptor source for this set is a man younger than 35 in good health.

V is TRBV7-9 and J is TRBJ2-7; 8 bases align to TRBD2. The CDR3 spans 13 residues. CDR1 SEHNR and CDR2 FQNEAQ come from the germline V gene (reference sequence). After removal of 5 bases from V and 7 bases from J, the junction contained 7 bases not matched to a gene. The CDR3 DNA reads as TGTGCCAGCAGCCCCTACGGGGGGGTGGAGCAGTACTTC. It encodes CASSPYGGVEQYF.

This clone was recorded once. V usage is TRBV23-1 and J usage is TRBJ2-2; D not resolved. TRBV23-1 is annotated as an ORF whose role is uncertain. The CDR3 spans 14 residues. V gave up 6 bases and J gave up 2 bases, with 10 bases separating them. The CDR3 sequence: CASSGSSNTGELFF. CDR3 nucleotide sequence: TGCGCCAGCAGCGGCAGCTCAAACACCGGGGAGCTGTTTTTT.

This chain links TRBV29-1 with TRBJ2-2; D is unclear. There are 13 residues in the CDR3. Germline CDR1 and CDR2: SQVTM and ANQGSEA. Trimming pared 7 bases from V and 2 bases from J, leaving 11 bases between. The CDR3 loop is CSAGPFNTGELFF. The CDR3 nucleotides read TGCAGCGCTGGGCCTTTTAACACCGGGGAGCTGTTTTTT.

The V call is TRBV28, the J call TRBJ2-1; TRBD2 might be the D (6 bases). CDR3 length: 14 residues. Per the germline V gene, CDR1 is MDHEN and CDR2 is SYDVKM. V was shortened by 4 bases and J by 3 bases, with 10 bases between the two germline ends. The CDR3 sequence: CASSSQEGYNEQFF. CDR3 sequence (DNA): TGTGCCAGCAGTTCGCAGGAGGGCTACAATGAGCAGTTCTTC. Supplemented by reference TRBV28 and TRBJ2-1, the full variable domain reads DVKVTQSSRYLVKRTGEKVFLECVQDMDHENMFWYRQDPGLGLRLIYFSYDVKMKEKGDIPEGYSVSREKKERFSLILESASTNQTSMYLCASSSQEGYNEQFFGPGTRLTVL.

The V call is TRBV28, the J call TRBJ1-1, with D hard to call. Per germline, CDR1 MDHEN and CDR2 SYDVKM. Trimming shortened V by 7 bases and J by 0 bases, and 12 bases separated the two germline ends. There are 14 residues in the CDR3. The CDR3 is CASNPVFLNTEAFF. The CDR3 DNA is TGTGCCAGCAACCCAGTATTCCTGAACACTGAAGCTTTCTTT.

CDR3 region: CASSLGGSGSYEQYF. CDR3 nucleotides: TGTGCCAGCAGCTTGGGTGGTAGCGGCTCCTACGAGCAGTACTTC. The genes are TRBV5-6 and TRBJ2-7, with D perhaps TRBD2 (6 bases). Germline assignment: CDR1 SGHDT and CDR2 YYEEEE. The CDR3 has 15 amino acids. V was pared by 0 bases and J by 0 bases, with 10 bases between.

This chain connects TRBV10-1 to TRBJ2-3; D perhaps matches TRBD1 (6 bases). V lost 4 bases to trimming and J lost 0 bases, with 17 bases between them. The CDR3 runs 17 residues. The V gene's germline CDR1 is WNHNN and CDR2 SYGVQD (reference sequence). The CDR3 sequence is CASSATGTITSTDTQYF. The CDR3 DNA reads TGCGCCAGCAGTGCGACAGGAACAATAACTAGCACAGATACGCAGTATTTT.

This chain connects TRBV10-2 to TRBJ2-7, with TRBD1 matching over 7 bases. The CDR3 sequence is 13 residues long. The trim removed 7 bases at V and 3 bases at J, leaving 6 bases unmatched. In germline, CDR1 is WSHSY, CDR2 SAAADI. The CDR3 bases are TGCGCCAGCACCCCTGACAGGGACTACGAGCAGTACTTC. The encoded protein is CASTPDRDYEQYF.

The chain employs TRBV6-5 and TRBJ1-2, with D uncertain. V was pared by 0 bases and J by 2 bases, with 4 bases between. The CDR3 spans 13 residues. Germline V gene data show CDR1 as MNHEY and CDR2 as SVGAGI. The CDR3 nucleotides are TGTGCCAGCAGTTACTCCCAGAACTATGGCTACACCTTC. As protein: CASSYSQNYGYTF.

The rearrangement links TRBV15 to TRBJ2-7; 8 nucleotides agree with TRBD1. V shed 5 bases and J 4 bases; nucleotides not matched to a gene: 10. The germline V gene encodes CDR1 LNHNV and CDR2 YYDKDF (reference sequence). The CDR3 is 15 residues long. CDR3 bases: TGTGCCACCAGCCAACCGGGACAGGCCTATTACGAGCAGTACTTC. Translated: CATSQPGQAYYEQYF.

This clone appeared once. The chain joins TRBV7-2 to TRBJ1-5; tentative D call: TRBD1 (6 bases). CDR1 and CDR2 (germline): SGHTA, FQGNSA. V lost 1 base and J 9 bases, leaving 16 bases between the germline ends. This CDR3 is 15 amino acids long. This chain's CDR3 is CASSLEPGVYWPQHF. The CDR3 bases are TGTGCCAGCAGCTTAGAACCAGGGGTTTACTGGCCCCAGCATTTT.

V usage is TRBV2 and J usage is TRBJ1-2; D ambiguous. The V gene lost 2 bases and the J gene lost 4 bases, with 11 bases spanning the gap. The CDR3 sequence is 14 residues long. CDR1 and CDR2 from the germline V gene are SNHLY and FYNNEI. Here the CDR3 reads CASSEWGTAYGYTF. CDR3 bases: TGTGCCAGCAGTGAATGGGGAACGGCCTATGGCTACACCTTC.

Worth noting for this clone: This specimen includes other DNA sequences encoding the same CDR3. Here the CDR3 reads CASSQDLGTYEQYF. The CDR3 DNA reads as TGCGCCAGCAGCCAAGATCTGGGTACTTACGAGCAGTACTTC. The rearrangement links TRBV4-1 to TRBJ2-7; D gene uncertain. V lost 0 bases, J lost 4 bases, and 10 bases lay in between. This CDR3 comprises 14 residues. Per germline, CDR1 MGHRA and CDR2 YSYEKL.

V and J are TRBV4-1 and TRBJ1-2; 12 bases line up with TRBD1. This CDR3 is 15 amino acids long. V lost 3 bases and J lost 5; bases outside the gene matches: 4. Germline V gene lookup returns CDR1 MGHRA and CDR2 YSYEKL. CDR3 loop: CASSHGTGGAYGYTF. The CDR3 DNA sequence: TGCGCCAGCAGCCATGGGACAGGGGGCGCGTATGGCTACACCTTC.

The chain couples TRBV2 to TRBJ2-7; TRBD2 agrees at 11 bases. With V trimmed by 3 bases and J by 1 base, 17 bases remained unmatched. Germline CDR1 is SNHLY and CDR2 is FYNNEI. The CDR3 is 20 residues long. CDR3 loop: CASSDGEVFTSGSASYEQYF. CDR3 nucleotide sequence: TGTGCCAGCAGTGACGGGGAGGTATTTACTAGCGGGAGTGCATCCTACGAGCAGTACTTC.

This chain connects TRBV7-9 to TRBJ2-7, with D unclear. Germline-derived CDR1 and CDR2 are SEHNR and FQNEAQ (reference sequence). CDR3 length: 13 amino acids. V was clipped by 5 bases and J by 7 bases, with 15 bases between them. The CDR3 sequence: CASSLSEDGEQYF. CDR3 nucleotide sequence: TGTGCCAGCAGCCTCTCGGAAGATGGGGAGCAGTACTTC.

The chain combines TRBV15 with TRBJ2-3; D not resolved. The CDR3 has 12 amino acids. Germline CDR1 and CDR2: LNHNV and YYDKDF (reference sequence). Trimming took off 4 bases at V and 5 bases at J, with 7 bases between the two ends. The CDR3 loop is CATSIALDTQYF. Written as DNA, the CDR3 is TGTGCCACCAGCATAGCATTAGATACGCAGTATTTT. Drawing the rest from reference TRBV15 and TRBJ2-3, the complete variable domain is DAMVIQNPRYQVTQFGKPVTLSCSQTLNHNVMYWYQQKSSQAPKLLFHYYDKDFNNEADTPDNFQSRRPNTSFCFLDIRSPGLGDTAMYLCATSIALDTQYFGPGTRLTVL.

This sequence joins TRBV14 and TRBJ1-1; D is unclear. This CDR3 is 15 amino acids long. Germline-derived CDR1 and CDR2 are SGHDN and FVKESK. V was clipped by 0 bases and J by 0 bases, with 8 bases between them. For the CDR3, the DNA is TGTGCCAGCAGCCAAGAAGCATTTATGAACACTGAAGCTTTCTTT. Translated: CASSQEAFMNTEAFF.

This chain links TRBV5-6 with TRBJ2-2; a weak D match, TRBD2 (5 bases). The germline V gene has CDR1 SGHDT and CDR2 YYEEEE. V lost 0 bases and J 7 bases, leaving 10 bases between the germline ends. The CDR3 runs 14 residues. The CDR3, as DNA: TGTGCCAGCAGCTTGGCGGGGTTTGGCGGGGAGCTGTTTTTT. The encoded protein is CASSLAGFGGELFF.

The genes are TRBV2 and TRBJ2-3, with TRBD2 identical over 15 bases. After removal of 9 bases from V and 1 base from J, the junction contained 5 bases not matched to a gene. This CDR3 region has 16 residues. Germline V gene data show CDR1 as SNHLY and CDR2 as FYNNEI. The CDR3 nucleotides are TGTGCCAGTGGACTAGCGGGGGGGCCTCGCACAGATACGCAGTATTTT. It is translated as CASGLAGGPRTDTQYF.

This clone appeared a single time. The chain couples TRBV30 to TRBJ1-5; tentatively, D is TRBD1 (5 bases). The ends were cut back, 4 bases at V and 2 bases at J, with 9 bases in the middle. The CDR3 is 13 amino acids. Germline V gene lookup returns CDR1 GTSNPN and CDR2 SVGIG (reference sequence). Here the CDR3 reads CAWTGGGNQPQHF. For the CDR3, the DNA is TGTGCCTGGACCGGGGGGGGCAATCAGCCCCAGCATTTT.